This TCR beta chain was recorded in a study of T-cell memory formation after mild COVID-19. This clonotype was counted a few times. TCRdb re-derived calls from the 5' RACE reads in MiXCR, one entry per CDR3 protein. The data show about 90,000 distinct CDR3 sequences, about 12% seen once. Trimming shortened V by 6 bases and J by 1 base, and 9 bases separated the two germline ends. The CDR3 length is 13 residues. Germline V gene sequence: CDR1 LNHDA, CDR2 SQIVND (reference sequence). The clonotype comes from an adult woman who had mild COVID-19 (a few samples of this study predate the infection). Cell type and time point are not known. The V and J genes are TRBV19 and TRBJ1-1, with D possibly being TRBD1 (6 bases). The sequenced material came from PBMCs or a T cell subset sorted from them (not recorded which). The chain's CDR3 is CASSGQWNTEAFF. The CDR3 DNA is TGTGCCAGTAGCGGACAGTGGAACACTGAAGCTTTCTTT.